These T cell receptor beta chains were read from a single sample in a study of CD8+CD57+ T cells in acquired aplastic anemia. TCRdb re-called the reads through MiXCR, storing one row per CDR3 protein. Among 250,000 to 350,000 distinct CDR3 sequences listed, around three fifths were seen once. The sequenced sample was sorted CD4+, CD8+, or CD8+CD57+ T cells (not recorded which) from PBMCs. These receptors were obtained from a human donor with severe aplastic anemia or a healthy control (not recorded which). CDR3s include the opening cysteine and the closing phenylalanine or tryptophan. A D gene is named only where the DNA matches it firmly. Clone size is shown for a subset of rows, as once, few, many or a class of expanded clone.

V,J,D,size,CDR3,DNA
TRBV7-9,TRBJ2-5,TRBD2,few,CATSRSPRGDQETQYF,TGTGCCACCAGCCGTAGCCCGCGGGGGGACCAAGAGACCCAGTACTTC
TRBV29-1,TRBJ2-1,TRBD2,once,CSAAGGLKNEQFF,TGCAGCGCGGCGGGGGGGCTGAAAAATGAGCAGTTCTTC
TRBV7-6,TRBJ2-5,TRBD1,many,CASSGRTGGETQYF,TGTGCCAGCAGCGGTAGGACAGGGGGAGAGACCCAGTACTTC
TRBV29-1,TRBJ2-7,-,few,CSVGLPVSYEQYF,TGCAGCGTTGGTCTCCCCGTCTCCTACGAGCAGTACTTC
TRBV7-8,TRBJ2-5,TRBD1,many,CASSRRATGITPGIQTQYF,TGTGCCAGCAGCCGAAGGGCGACAGGGATCACCCCCGGGATACAGACCCAGTACTTC
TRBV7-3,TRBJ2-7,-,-,CASSLGGALPYEQYF,TGTGCCAGCAGCTTGGGGGGCGCCCTTCCATACGAGCAGTACTTC
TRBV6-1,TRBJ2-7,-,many,CASSEVPGVADEQYF,TGTGCCAGCAGTGAAGTGCCAGGGGTAGCTGACGAGCAGTACTTC
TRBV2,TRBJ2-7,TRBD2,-,CASGGVGSYEQYF,TGTGCCAGCGGGGGGGTTGGGTCCTACGAGCAGTACTTC
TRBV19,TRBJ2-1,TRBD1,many,CASSTKTGVFYNEQFF,TGTGCCAGTAGTACAAAGACAGGGGTCTTCTACAATGAGCAGTTCTTC
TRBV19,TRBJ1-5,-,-,CASSIQGNHQPQHF,TGTGCCAGTAGTATACAGGGGAACCATCAGCCCCAGCATTTT